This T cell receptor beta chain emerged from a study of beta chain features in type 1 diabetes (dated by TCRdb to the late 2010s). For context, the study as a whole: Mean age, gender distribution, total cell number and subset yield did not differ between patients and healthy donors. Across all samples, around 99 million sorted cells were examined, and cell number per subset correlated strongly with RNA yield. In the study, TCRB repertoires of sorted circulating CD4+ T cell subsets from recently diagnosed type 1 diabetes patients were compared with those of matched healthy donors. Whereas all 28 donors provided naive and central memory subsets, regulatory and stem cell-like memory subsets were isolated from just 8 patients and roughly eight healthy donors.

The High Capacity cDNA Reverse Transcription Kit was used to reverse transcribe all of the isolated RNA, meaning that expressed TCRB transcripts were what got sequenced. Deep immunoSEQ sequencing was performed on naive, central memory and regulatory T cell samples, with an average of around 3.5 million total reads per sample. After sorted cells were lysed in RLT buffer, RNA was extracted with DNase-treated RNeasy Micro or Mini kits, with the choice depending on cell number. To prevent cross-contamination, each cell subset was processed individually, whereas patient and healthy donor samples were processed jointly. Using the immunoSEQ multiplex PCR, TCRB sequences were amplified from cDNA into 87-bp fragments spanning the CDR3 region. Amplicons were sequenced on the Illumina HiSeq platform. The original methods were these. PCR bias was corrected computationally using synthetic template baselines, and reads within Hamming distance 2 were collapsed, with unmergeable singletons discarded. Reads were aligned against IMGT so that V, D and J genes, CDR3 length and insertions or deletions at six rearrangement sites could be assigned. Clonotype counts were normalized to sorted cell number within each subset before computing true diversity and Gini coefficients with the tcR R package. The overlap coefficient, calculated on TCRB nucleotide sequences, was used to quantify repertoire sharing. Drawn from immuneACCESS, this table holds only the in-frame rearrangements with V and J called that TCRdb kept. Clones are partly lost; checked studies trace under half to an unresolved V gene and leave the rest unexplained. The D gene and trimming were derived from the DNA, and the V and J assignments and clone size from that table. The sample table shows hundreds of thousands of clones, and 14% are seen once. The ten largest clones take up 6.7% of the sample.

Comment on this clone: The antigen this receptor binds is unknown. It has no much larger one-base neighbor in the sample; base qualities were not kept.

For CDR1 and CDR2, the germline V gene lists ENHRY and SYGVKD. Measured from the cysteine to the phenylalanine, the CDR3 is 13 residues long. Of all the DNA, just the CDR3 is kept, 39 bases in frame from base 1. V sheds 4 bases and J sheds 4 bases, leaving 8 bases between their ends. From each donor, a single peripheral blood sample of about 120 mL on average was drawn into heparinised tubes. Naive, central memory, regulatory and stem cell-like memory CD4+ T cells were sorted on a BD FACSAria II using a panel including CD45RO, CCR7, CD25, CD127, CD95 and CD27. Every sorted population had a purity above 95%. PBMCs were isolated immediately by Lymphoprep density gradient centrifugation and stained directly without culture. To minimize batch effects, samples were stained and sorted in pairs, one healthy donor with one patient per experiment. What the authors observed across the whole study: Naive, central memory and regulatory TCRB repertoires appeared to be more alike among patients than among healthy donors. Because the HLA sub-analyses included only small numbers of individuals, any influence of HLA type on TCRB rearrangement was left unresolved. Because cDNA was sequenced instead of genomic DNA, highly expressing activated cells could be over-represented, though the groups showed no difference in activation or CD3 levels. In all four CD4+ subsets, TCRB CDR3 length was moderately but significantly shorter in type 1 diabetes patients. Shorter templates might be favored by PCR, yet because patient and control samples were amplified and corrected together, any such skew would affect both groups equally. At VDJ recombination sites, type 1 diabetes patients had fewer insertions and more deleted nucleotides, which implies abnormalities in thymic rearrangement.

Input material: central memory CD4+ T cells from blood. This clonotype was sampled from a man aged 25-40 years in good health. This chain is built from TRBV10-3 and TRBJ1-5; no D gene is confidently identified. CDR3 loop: CAISGASNQPQHF. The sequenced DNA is TGTGCCATCAGTGGGGCCAGTAATCAGCCCCAGCATTTT.